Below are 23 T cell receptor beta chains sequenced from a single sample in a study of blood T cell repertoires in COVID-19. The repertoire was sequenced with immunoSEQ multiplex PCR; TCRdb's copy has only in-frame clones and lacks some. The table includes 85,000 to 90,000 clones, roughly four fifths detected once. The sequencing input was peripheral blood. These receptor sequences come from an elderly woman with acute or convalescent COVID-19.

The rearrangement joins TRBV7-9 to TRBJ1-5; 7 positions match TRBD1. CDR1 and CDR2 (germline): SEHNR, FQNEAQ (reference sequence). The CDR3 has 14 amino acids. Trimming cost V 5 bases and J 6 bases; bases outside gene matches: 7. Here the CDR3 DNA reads TGTGCCAGCAGCCCAGCACAGGGGTTTCAGCCCCAGCATTTT. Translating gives CASSPAQGFQPQHF.

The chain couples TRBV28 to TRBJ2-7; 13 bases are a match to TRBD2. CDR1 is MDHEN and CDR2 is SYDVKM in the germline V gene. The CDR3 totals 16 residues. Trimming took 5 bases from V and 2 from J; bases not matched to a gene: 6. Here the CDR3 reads CASSLLTSGRPYEQYF. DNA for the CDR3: TGTGCCAGCAGTCTGCTGACTAGCGGGAGGCCCTACGAGCAGTACTTC.

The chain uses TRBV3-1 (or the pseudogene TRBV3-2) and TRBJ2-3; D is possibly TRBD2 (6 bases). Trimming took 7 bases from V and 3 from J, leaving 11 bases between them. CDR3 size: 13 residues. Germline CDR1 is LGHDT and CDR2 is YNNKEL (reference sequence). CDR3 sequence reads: CASNLGGTDTQYF. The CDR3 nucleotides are TGTGCCAGCAACCTTGGGGGGACAGATACGCAGTATTTT.

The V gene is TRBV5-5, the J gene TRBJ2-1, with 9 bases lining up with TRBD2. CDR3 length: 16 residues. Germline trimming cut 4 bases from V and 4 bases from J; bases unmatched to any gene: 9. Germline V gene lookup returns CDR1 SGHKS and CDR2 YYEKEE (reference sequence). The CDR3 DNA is TGTGCCAGCAGCGAGGGACTAGCTTTACTATACAATGAGCAGTTCTTC. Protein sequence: CASSEGLALLYNEQFF.

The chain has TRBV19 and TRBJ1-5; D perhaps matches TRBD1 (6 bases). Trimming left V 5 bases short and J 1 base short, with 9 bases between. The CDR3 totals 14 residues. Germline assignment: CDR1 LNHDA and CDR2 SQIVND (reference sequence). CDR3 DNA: TGTGCCAGTAGTGTGGGACACAGCAATCAGCCCCAGCATTTT. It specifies CASSVGHSNQPQHF.

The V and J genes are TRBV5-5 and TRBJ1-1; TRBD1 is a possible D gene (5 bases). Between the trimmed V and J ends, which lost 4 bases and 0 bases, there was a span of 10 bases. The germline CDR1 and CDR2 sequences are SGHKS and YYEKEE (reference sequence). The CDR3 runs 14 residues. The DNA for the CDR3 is TGTGCCAGCAGCCGGGACTCACTGAACACTGAAGCTTTCTTT. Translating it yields CASSRDSLNTEAFF.

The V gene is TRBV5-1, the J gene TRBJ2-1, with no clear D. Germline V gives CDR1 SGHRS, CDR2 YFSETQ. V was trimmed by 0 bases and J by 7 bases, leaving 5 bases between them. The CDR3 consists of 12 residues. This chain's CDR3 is CASSLVLNEQFF. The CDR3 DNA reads TGCGCCAGCAGCTTGGTCCTAAATGAGCAGTTCTTC. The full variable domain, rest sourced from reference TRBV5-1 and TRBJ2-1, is KAGVTQTPRYLIKTRGQQVTLSCSPISGHRSVSWYQQTPGQGLQFLFEYFSETQRNKGNFPGRFSGRQFSNSRSEMNVSTLELGDSALYLCASSLVLNEQFFGPGTRLTVL.

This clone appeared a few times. CDR3 residues: CASSVEVRAETQYF. The DNA for the CDR3 is TGTGCCAGCAGCGTAGAAGTCAGGGCCGAGACCCAGTACTTC. The V call is TRBV9, the J call TRBJ2-5; TRBD1 is a possible D gene (5 bases). This CDR3 has 14 amino acids. V dropped 0 bases and J dropped 5 bases, with 11 bases sitting between them. CDR1 and CDR2 (germline): SGDLS, YYNGEE.

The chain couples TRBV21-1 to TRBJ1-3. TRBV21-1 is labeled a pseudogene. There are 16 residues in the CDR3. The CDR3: CASSKKEGNGRNTIYF. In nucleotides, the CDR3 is TGTGCCAGCAGCAAAAAGGAGGGGAATGGGAGAAACACCATATATTTT.

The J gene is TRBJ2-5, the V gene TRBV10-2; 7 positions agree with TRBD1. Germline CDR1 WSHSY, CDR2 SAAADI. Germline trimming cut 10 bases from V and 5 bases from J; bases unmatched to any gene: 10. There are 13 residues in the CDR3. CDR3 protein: CATRTGPAETQYF. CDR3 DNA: TGCGCCACCCGGACAGGCCCAGCTGAGACCCAGTACTTC.

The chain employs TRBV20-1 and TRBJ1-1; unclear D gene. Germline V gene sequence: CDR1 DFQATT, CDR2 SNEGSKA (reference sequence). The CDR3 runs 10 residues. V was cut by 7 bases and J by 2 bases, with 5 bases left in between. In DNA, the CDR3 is TGCAGTGGAGATAACACTGAAGCTTTCTTT. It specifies CSGDNTEAFF.

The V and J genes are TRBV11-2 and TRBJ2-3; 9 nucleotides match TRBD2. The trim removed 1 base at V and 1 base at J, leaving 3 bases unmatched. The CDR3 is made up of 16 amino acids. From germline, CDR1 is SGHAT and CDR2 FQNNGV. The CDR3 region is CASSLVSGGGTDTQYF. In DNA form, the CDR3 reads TGTGCCAGCAGCTTAGTTAGCGGGGGCGGCACAGATACGCAGTATTTT. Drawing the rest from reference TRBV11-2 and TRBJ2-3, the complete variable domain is EAGVAQSPRYKIIEKRQSVAFWCNPISGHATLYWYQQILGQGPKLLIQFQNNGVVDDSQLPKDRFSAERLKGVDSTLKIQPAKLEDSAVYLCASSLVSGGGTDTQYFGPGTRLTVL.

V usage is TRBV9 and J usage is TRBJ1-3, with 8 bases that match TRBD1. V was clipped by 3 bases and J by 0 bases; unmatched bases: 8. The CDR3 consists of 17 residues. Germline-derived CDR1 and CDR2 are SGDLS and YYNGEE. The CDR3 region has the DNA TGTGCCAGCAGCGCAGGGAGACAGGGGTACTCTGGAAACACCATATATTTT. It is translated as CASSAGRQGYSGNTIYF.

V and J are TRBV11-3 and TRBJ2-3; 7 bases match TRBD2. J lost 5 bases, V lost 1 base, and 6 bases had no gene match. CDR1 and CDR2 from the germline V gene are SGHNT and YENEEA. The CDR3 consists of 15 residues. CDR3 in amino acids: CASSLAAGVQDTQYF. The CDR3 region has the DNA TGTGCCAGCAGCTTAGCGGCGGGAGTGCAAGATACGCAGTATTTT.

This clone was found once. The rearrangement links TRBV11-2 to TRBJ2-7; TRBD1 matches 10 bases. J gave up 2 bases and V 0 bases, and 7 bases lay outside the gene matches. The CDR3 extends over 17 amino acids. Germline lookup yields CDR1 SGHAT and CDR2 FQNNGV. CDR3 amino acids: CASSLDQGTGVAYEQYF. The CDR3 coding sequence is TGTGCCAGCAGCTTAGATCAAGGGACAGGGGTAGCCTACGAGCAGTACTTC. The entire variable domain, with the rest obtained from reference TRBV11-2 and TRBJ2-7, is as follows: EAGVAQSPRYKIIEKRQSVAFWCNPISGHATLYWYQQILGQGPKLLIQFQNNGVVDDSQLPKDRFSAERLKGVDSTLKIQPAKLEDSAVYLCASSLDQGTGVAYEQYFGPGTRLTVT.

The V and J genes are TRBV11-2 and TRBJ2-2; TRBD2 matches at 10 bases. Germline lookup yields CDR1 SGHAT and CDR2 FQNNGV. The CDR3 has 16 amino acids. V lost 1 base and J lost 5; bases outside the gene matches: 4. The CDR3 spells CASSLGLAGRTGELFF. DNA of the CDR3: TGTGCCAGCAGCTTAGGACTAGCGGGTAGAACCGGGGAGCTGTTTTTT.

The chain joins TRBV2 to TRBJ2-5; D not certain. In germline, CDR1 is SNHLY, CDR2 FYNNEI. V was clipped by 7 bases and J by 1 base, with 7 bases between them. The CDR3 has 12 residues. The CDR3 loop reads CASKRGQETQYF. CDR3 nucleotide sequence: TGTGCCAGCAAGAGAGGCCAAGAGACCCAGTACTTC.

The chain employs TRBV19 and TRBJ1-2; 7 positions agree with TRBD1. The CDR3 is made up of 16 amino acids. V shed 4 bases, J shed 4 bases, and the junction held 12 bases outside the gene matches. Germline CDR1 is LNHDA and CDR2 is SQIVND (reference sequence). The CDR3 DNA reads TGTGCCAGTAGTACGCGACAGGGAATGGAGGCCTATGGCTACACCTTC. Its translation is CASSTRQGMEAYGYTF.

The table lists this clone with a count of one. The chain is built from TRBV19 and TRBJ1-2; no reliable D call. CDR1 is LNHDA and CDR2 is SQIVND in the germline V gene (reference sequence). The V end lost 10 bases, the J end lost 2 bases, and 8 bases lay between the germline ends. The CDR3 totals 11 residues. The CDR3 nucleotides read TGTGCCACCACAGAAAACTATGGCTACACCTTC. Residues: CATTENYGYTF.

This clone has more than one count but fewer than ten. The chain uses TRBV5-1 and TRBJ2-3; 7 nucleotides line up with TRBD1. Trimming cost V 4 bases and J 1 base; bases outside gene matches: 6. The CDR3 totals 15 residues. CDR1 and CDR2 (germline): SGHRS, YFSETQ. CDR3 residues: CASSPGTVGTDTQYF. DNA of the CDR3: TGCGCCAGCAGCCCGGGGACAGTTGGCACAGATACGCAGTATTTT. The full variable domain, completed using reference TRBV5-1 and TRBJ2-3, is KAGVTQTPRYLIKTRGQQVTLSCSPISGHRSVSWYQQTPGQGLQFLFEYFSETQRNKGNFPGRFSGRQFSNSRSEMNVSTLELGDSALYLCASSPGTVGTDTQYFGPGTRLTVL.

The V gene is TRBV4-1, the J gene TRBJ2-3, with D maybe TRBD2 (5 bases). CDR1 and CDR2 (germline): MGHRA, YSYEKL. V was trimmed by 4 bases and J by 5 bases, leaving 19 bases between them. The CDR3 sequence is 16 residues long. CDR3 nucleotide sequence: TGCGCCAGCAGCCCACAAGGTCCGGGTCGGGGAGATACGCAGTATTTT. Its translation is CASSPQGPGRGDTQYF.

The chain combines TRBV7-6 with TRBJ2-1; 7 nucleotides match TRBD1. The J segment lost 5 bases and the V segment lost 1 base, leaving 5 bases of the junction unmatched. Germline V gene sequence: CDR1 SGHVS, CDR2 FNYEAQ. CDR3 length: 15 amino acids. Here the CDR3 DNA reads TGTGCCAGCAGCTTAGGGACAGGACCCAACAATGAGCAGTTCTTC. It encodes CASSLGTGPNNEQFF.

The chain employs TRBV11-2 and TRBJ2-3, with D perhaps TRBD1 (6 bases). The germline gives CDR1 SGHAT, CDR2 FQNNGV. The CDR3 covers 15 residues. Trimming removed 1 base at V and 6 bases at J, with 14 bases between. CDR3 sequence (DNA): TGTGCCAGCAGCTTAGGCACAGGGTTGGGGGATACGCAGTATTTT. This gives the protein CASSLGTGLGDTQYF.